The 9 T cell receptor beta chains reported below all come from one sample, sequenced in a study of cytomegalovirus exposure and HLA in healthy donors. The PCR contained 60 Vbeta and 13 Jbeta primers. Sequencing was performed with immunoSEQ multiplex PCR; in TCRdb, only in-frame clones are kept and a portion is missing. The repertoire holds around 150,000 clones, with more than 70% as singletons. Sequenced input: PBMCs. These receptors came from a middle-aged man in good health and CMV-seronegative.

The rearrangement links TRBV7-8 to TRBJ1-1; 7 bases are a match to TRBD1. Germline V lookup: CDR1 SGHVS, CDR2 FQNEAQ. Trimming took 5 bases from V and 0 from J; bases not matched to a gene: 6. The CDR3 length is 15 residues. The CDR3 bases are TGTGCCAGCAGCACCCTCAGGGGGATGAACACTGAAGCTTTCTTT. It specifies CASSTLRGMNTEAFF. Looking up the rest from reference TRBV7-8 and TRBJ1-1 gives the full variable domain: GAGVSQSPRYKVAKRGQDVALRCDPISGHVSLFWYQQALGQGPEFLTYFQNEAQLDKSGLPSDRFFAERPEGSVSTLKIQRTQQEDSAVYLCASSTLRGMNTEAFFGQGTRLTVV.

V usage is TRBV29-1 and J usage is TRBJ1-1, with 10 bases matching TRBD1. Germline CDR1 reads SQVTM; CDR2 reads ANQGSEA. The V and J ends lost 6 bases and 5 bases, in that order; junction bases with no gene match: 6. The CDR3 sequence is 13 residues long. The CDR3 loop reads CSVERQGATEAFF. Written as DNA, the CDR3 is TGCAGCGTGGAAAGACAGGGGGCTACTGAAGCTTTCTTT.

The table lists this clone with a few counts. The chain joins TRBV27 to TRBJ1-2; no firm D call. The length of the CDR3 is 13 residues. V dropped 2 bases and J dropped 4 bases, with 8 bases sitting between them. Per germline, CDR1 MNHEY and CDR2 SMNVEV (reference sequence). The CDR3 loop reads CASSLNPIYGYTF. The CDR3 DNA is TGTGCCAGCAGTTTAAACCCTATCTATGGCTACACCTTC.

The chain combines TRBV9 with TRBJ2-7; 10 nucleotides align to TRBD2. This CDR3 comprises 16 residues. Germline loops: CDR1 SGDLS, CDR2 YYNGEE. The V segment lost 0 bases and the J segment 4 bases; nucleotides outside the gene matches: 7. The CDR3 DNA follows: TGTGCCAGCAGCGTAGGCGGACTAGCGGAAGTATACGAGCAGTACTTC. It codes for CASSVGGLAEVYEQYF.

V is TRBV7-9 and J is TRBJ2-1; TRBD2 aligns across 13 bases. The ends lost 3 bases at V and 4 bases at J; junction bases unmatched: 6. CDR3 length: 17 amino acids. The V gene's germline CDR1 is SEHNR and CDR2 FQNEAQ (reference sequence). The CDR3 sequence: CASSLYGTSGAYNEQFF. The CDR3, as DNA: TGTGCCAGCAGCTTGTACGGGACTAGCGGGGCATACAATGAGCAGTTCTTC.

This clone was seen more than once but under ten times. This chain uses TRBV28 with TRBJ1-2, with TRBD1 identical over 8 bases. Germline CDR1 reads MDHEN; CDR2 reads SYDVKM. Unmatched junction bases numbered 5, after V lost 1 base and J lost 7 bases. The CDR3 totals 14 residues. The CDR3 here is CASSLFDRGSGYTF. The CDR3 nucleotides are TGTGCCAGCAGTTTATTCGACAGGGGAAGTGGCTACACCTTC.

V usage is TRBV28 and J usage is TRBJ2-1; perhaps TRBD1 as D (6 bases). Per germline, CDR1 MDHEN and CDR2 SYDVKM. The CDR3 extends over 15 amino acids. V lost 2 bases and J 8 bases, leaving 16 bases between the germline ends. The CDR3 is CASSLGDMPIDEQFF. The CDR3 bases are TGTGCCAGCAGTTTAGGGGACATGCCGATCGATGAGCAGTTCTTC.

This rearrangement joins TRBV18 to TRBJ1-1; D remains unclear. Germline CDR1 reads KGHSH; CDR2 reads LQKENI. Trimming cost V 3 bases and J 1 base, with 9 bases left between them. The CDR3 sequence is 14 residues long. The CDR3 nucleotides read TGTGCCAGCTCACCTGGGCAGGAGAACACTGAAGCTTTCTTT. This gives the protein CASSPGQENTEAFF.

This clone was detected only once. The genes are TRBV7-9 and TRBJ1-3; D might be TRBD1 (5 bases). V lost 3 bases, J lost 2 bases, and 11 bases lay in between. There are 15 residues in the CDR3. Germline V lookup: CDR1 SEHNR, CDR2 FQNEAQ (reference sequence). CDR3: CASSLDNSPGNTIYF. CDR3 bases: TGTGCCAGCAGCTTGGACAACTCTCCTGGAAACACCATATATTTT.